These 26 T cell receptor beta chains share one sample of origin, sequenced in a study of OX40 agonist ivuxolimab in advanced cancers. TCRdb's copy holds only in-frame clones and misses some; the assay was immunoSEQ multiplex PCR. The sample contains under 90,000 clones, 75% to 90% of which appear only once. Specimen: CD4+ or CD8+ T cells sorted from blood, collected in a trial of the OX40 agonist ivuxolimab. These receptors came from an adult with an advanced solid tumor such as melanoma, head and neck, liver or kidney cancer.

The genes are TRBV14 and TRBJ2-5; perhaps TRBD1 as D (5 bases). The V and J ends lost 0 bases and 5 bases respectively, with 7 bases between them. The CDR3 loop spans 13 amino acids. Germline loops: CDR1 SGHDN, CDR2 FVKESK. The chain's CDR3 is CASSQDRGETQYF. In DNA, the CDR3 is TGTGCCAGCAGCCAAGATAGGGGCGAGACCCAGTACTTC.

The V and J genes are TRBV27 and TRBJ1-5, with 8 nucleotides matching TRBD1. Germline CDR1 is MNHEY and CDR2 is SMNVEV (reference sequence). Unmatched junction bases numbered 8, after V lost 6 bases and J lost 4 bases. The CDR3 is 15 residues long. CDR3 in amino acids: CASSHMNRGNQPQHF. DNA for the CDR3: TGTGCCAGCAGCCACATGAACAGGGGGAATCAGCCCCAGCATTTT.

This clone was seen a few times. The J gene is TRBJ1-1, the V gene TRBV28; the match to TRBD1 covers 8 bases. CDR1 and CDR2 (germline): MDHEN, SYDVKM. J was trimmed by 6 bases and V by 7 bases; bases with no gene match: 16. The CDR3 totals 16 residues. CDR3 sequence: CASTRQGSGKGAEAFF. The CDR3 DNA follows: TGTGCCAGCACCCGACAGGGGTCGGGTAAGGGCGCTGAAGCTTTCTTT.

The CDR3 region is CASSLGEGTDTQYF. The CDR3 DNA reads as TGCGCCAGCAGCTTGGGTGAGGGCACAGATACGCAGTATTTT. The chain joins TRBV5-1 to TRBJ2-3; D unclear. Per germline, CDR1 SGHRS and CDR2 YFSETQ. This CDR3 contains 14 residues. V shed 0 bases and J shed 1 base, with 6 bases lying between them.

The chain couples TRBV19 to TRBJ2-2; TRBD1 matches at 9 bases. The CDR3 is 15 amino acids. The ends lost 7 bases at V and 4 bases at J; junction bases unmatched: 7. Germline V lookup: CDR1 LNHDA, CDR2 SQIVND (reference sequence). The CDR3 region has the DNA TGTGCCAGTACGATGGGACAGGGTATCACCGGGGAGCTGTTTTTT. Its protein product is CASTMGQGITGELFF.

This sequence joins TRBV7-2 and TRBJ2-7, with a weak D call TRBD1 (6 bases). CDR3 length equals 14 residues. The V and J ends lost 5 bases and 3 bases respectively, with 14 bases between them. Germline CDR1 SGHTA, CDR2 FQGNSA. CDR3 DNA sequence: TGTGCCAGCAGCCCCCCAGGGGCCAACTACGAGCAGTACGTC. Encoded protein: CASSPPGANYEQYV.

The CDR3 protein is CSASPGTGCYF. The DNA of the CDR3 is TGCAGTGCTAGTCCCGGGACAGGGTGTTACTTC. This chain joins TRBV20-1 and TRBJ2-7; 9 bases line up with TRBD1. The germline V gene has CDR1 DFQATT and CDR2 SNEGSKA (reference sequence). The CDR3 is made up of 11 amino acids. V gave up 3 bases and J gave up 13 bases; unmatched junction bases: 7.

The count of this clone is one. The V call is TRBV5-4, the J call TRBJ1-2, with TRBD1 matching 8 bases. With 3 bases clipped from V and 3 bases from J, the junction kept 1 base outside the gene matches. The germline CDR1 and CDR2 sequences are SGHNT and YYREEE (reference sequence). The CDR3 totals 13 residues. This CDR3 reads CASSSDRDYGYTF. CDR3 in DNA: TGTGCCAGCAGCTCGGACAGGGACTATGGCTACACCTTC.

This clone was seen a handful of times. The identical CDR3 is also encoded by other nucleotide sequences in the sample. The V gene is TRBV9, the J gene TRBJ1-2; D is possibly TRBD1 (6 bases). Germline V gene sequence: CDR1 SGDLS, CDR2 YYNGEE. This CDR3 has 14 amino acids. The V and J ends lost 0 bases and 5 bases respectively, with 11 bases between them. CDR3 in amino acids: CASSVGTGNYGYTF. In DNA, the CDR3 is TGTGCCAGCAGCGTAGGCACAGGGAATTATGGCTACACCTTC.

The J gene is TRBJ1-2, the V gene TRBV14; no reliable D call. Trimming left V 4 bases short and J 4 bases short, with 13 bases between. The V gene's germline CDR1 is SGHDN and CDR2 FVKESK. The CDR3 is made up of 14 amino acids. The CDR3 sequence is CASSPVEGLYGYTF. CDR3 nucleotides: TGTGCCAGCAGCCCGGTGGAGGGCCTCTATGGCTACACCTTC.

V is TRBV29-1 and J is TRBJ2-2; D is unresolved. The germline V gene has CDR1 SQVTM and CDR2 ANQGSEA. The V gene lost 3 bases and the J gene lost 5 bases, with 4 bases spanning the gap. This CDR3 comprises 11 residues. The CDR3 is CSVDETGELFF. The DNA of the CDR3 is TGCAGCGTTGATGAGACCGGGGAGCTGTTTTTT.

The chain recombines TRBV15 with TRBJ1-2; D is ambiguous. The CDR3 has 14 residues. The V gene's germline CDR1 is LNHNV and CDR2 YYDKDF (reference sequence). The V end was cut by 0 bases, the J end by 6 bases, with 11 bases between. CDR3 in amino acids: CATSRDRAQHGYTF. CDR3 DNA: TGTGCCACCAGCAGAGACCGGGCACAGCATGGCTACACCTTC.

The chain recombines TRBV9 with TRBJ2-3; D may be TRBD2 (5 bases). The V gene's germline CDR1 is SGDLS and CDR2 YYNGEE. The V end lost 5 bases, the J end lost 0 bases, and 13 bases lay between the germline ends. This CDR3 has 15 amino acids. CDR3 DNA: TGTGCCAGCAGACCAAGCGGTTACAGCACAGATACGCAGTATTTT. Translation gives CASRPSGYSTDTQYF.

The gene calls are TRBV5-6 and TRBJ2-7, with 9 bases fitting TRBD1. The CDR3 totals 14 residues. CDR1 is SGHDT and CDR2 is YYEEEE in the germline V gene. V shed 2 bases, J shed 3 bases, and the junction held 3 bases outside the gene matches. CDR3: CASSFQTGGYEQYF. For the CDR3, the DNA is TGTGCCAGCAGCTTCCAGACAGGGGGCTACGAGCAGTACTTC. Full variable domain (outside the CDR3, taken from reference TRBV5-6 and TRBJ2-7): DAGVTQSPTHLIKTRGQQVTLRCSPKSGHDTVSWYQQALGQGPQFIFQYYEEEERQRGNFPDRFSGHQFPNYSSELNVNALLLGDSALYLCASSFQTGGYEQYFGPGTRLTVT.

V usage is TRBV4-2 and J usage is TRBJ2-5, with 12 bases matching TRBD2. This CDR3 has 19 amino acids. From germline, CDR1 is LGHNA and CDR2 YNFKEQ. V was clipped by 0 bases and J by 1 base; unmatched bases: 9. CDR3 DNA: TGTGCCAGCAGCCAAGATGCTAGCGGGAGGGTGGGTATCCAAGAGACCCAGTACTTC. It encodes CASSQDASGRVGIQETQYF.

A remark on this clone: The junction and the germline gene differ at one end; a read error may be behind it. The V call is TRBV7-9, the J call TRBJ1-5; the D is unclear. The CDR3 totals 13 residues. Germline V gene sequence: CDR1 SEHNR, CDR2 FQNEAQ (reference sequence). The CDR3: CASSLIDTQPRHF. As DNA, the CDR3 is TGTGCCAGCAGCTTGATTGATACTCAGCCCCGGCATTTT.

The chain joins TRBV5-6 to TRBJ1-4; D gene ambiguous. V lost 4 bases and J 4 bases, leaving 8 bases between the germline ends. Per germline, CDR1 SGHDT and CDR2 YYEEEE. The CDR3 sequence is 13 residues long. The CDR3 spells CASSTDFNEKLFF. The CDR3 nucleotides are TGTGCCAGCAGCACCGACTTTAATGAAAAACTGTTTTTT.

The V call is TRBV5-1, the J call TRBJ2-1; the match to TRBD1 covers 7 bases. This CDR3 is built from 14 residues. Germline V lookup: CDR1 SGHRS, CDR2 YFSETQ. V shed 2 bases and J 9 bases; nucleotides not matched to a gene: 8. The CDR3 sequence is CASSLQGIGGEQFF. The CDR3 coding sequence is TGCGCCAGCAGCTTACAGGGGATAGGGGGTGAGCAGTTCTTC. Combining the CDR3 with reference TRBV5-1 and TRBJ2-1 gives the whole variable domain KAGVTQTPRYLIKTRGQQVTLSCSPISGHRSVSWYQQTPGQGLQFLFEYFSETQRNKGNFPGRFSGRQFSNSRSEMNVSTLELGDSALYLCASSLQGIGGEQFFGPGTRLTVL.

This clone came up once. V gene TRBV30 combines with J gene TRBJ1-2; D is possibly TRBD1 (5 bases). This CDR3 has 12 amino acids. V was cut by 4 bases and J by 4 bases, with 10 bases left in between. The germline V gene encodes CDR1 GTSNPN and CDR2 SVGIG (reference sequence). CDR3 sequence reads: CAWTAGTYGYTF. The CDR3 DNA reads TGTGCCTGGACAGCGGGGACCTATGGCTACACCTTC.

V is TRBV28 and J is TRBJ2-5; D is ambiguous. Per germline, CDR1 MDHEN and CDR2 SYDVKM. V lost 7 bases and J lost 5, with 8 bases in between. This CDR3 comprises 11 residues. The CDR3 sequence: CASTLGETQYF. The CDR3 DNA reads TGTGCCAGCACCCTAGGTGAGACCCAGTACTTC.

This chain uses TRBV25-1 with TRBJ1-5; a weak D match, TRBD1 (5 bases). Trimming pared 5 bases from V and 0 bases from J, leaving 14 bases between. From germline, CDR1 is MGHDK and CDR2 SYGVNS. The length of the CDR3 is 16 residues. CDR3 in DNA: TGTGCCAGCAGTCCATTAAGACAGCTTAGCAATCAGCCCCAGCATTTT. This codes for CASSPLRQLSNQPQHF.

The chain couples TRBV28 to TRBJ1-1; no clear D. The length of the CDR3 is 15 residues. V was shortened by 8 bases and J by 0 bases, with 16 bases between the two germline ends. Germline V gene lookup returns CDR1 MDHEN and CDR2 SYDVKM. The CDR3 bases are TGTGCCAGCTGTGGTAGGGCCTCCCTGAACACTGAAGCTTTCTTT. Translated, it gives CASCGRASLNTEAFF.

This clone was seen a handful of times. This chain connects TRBV7-9 to TRBJ2-1; 12 nucleotides line up with TRBD2. The V gene end was trimmed by 4 bases and the J gene end by 3 bases; junction bases not matched to a gene: 4. CDR1 SEHNR and CDR2 FQNEAQ come from the germline V gene (reference sequence). The CDR3 has 16 residues. CDR3 amino acids: CASSSTSGRIYNEQFF. CDR3 DNA: TGTGCCAGCAGCTCAACTAGCGGGAGGATCTACAATGAGCAGTTCTTC.

This clone is a singleton in its sample. The chain couples TRBV30 to TRBJ1-2; possibly TRBD1 for D (5 bases). The CDR3 extends over 15 amino acids. Germline values: CDR1 GTSNPN, CDR2 SVGIG (reference sequence). Between the trimmed V and J ends, which lost 2 bases and 0 bases, there was a span of 13 bases. The CDR3 is CAWSPPGPANYGYTF. In nucleotides, the CDR3 is TGTGCCTGGAGTCCACCGGGACCGGCTAACTATGGCTACACCTTC.

This chain uses TRBV19 with TRBJ1-1; D not certain. This CDR3 has 12 residues. Looked up from germline, CDR1 is LNHDA and CDR2 is SQIVND (reference sequence). V shed 10 bases and J shed 1 base, with 10 bases lying between them. CDR3 region: CATWRGNTEAFF. CDR3 coding DNA: TGTGCCACCTGGCGAGGGAACACTGAAGCTTTCTTT.

The chain recombines TRBV4-2 with TRBJ2-3; D is unclear. Germline V lookup: CDR1 LGHNA, CDR2 YNFKEQ. V was shortened by 1 base and J by 0 bases, with 5 bases between the two germline ends. The CDR3 is 14 amino acids. As DNA, the CDR3 is TGTGCCAGCAGCCAAGGGGGTAGCACAGATACGCAGTATTTT. This sequence encodes CASSQGGSTDTQYF.